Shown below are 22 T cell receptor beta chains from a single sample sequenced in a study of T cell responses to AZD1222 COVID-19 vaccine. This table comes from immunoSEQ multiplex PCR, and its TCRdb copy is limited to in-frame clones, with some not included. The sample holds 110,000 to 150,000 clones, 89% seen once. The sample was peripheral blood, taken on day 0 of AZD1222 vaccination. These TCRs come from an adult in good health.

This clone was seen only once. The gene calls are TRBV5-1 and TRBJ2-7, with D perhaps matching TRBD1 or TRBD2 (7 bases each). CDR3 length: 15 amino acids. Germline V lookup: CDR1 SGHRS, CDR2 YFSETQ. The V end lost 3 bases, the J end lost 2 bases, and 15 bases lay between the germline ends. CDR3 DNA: TGCGCCAGCAGCTCCCAGCGGGACAGAGCCTACGAGCAGTACTTC. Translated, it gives CASSSQRDRAYEQYF.

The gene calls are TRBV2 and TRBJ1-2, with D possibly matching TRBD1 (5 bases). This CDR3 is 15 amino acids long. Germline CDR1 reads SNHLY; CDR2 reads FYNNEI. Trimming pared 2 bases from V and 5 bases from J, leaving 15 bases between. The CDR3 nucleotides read TGTGCCAGCAGTGAACGTTGGCAGGGACCTTATGGCTACACCTTC. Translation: CASSERWQGPYGYTF.

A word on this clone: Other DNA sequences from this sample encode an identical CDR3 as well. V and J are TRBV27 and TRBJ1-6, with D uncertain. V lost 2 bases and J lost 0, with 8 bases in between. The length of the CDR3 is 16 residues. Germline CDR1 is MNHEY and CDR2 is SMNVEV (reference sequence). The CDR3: CASSLVGNSYNSPLHF. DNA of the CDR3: TGTGCCAGCAGTTTAGTAGGGAACTCCTATAATTCACCCCTCCACTTT.

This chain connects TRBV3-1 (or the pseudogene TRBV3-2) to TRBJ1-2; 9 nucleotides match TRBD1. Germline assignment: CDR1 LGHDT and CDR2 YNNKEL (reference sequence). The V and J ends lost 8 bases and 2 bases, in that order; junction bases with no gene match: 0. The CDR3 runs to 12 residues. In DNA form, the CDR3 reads TGTGCCAGCGGACAGGGGAACTATGGCTACACCTTC. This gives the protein CASGQGNYGYTF.

CDR3 sequence reads: CASTLGGTDTQYF. In DNA form, the CDR3 reads TGTGCCAGCACCCTTGGGGGCACAGATACGCAGTATTTT. The chain joins TRBV28 to TRBJ2-3, with D hard to call. Deletions cut 7 bases from V and 1 base from J, with 9 bases between. Per the germline V gene, CDR1 is MDHEN and CDR2 is SYDVKM. This CDR3 comprises 13 residues.

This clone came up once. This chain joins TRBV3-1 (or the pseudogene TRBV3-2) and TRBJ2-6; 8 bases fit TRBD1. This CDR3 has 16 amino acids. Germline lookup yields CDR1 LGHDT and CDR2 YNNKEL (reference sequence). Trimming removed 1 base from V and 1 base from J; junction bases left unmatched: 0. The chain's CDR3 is CASSQGQGSGANVLTF. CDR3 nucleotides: TGTGCCAGCAGCCAAGGACAGGGGTCTGGGGCCAACGTCCTGACTTTC.

The chain's CDR3 is CASRFGGSYEQYF. Written as DNA, the CDR3 is TGTGCCAGCAGATTCGGGGGCTCCTACGAGCAGTACTTC. The rearrangement joins TRBV28 to TRBJ2-7, with D maybe TRBD2 (6 bases). This CDR3 has 13 amino acids. The ends were cut back, 6 bases at V and 0 bases at J, with 9 bases in the middle. CDR1 is MDHEN and CDR2 is SYDVKM in the germline V gene.

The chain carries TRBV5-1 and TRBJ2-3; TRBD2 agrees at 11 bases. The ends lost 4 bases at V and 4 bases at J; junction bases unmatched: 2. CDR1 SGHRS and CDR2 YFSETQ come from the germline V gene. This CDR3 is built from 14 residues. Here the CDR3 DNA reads TGCGCCAGCAGCAAGGGACTAGCGGCAGATACGCAGTATTTT. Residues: CASSKGLAADTQYF.

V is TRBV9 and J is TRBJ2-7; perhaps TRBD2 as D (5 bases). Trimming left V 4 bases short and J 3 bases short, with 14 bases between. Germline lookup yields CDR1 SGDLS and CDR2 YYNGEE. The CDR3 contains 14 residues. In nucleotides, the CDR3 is TGTGCCAGCAGCCGAACCGGGAACAACTACGAGCAGTACTTC. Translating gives CASSRTGNNYEQYF.

CDR3 loop: CASSNDRGREAFF. The DNA of the CDR3 is TGTGCCAGCAGCAATGACAGGGGGCGGGAAGCTTTCTTT. The chain uses TRBV14 and TRBJ1-1; 10 bases are a match to TRBD1. J lost 8 bases, V lost 5 bases, and 5 bases had no gene match. Germline V gene lookup returns CDR1 SGHDN and CDR2 FVKESK. This CDR3 is 13 amino acids long.

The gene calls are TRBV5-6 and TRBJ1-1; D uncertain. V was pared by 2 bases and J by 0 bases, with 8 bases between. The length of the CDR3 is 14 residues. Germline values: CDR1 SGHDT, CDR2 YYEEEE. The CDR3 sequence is CASSFNVLNTEAFF. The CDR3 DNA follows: TGTGCCAGCAGCTTTAATGTTTTGAACACTGAAGCTTTCTTT.

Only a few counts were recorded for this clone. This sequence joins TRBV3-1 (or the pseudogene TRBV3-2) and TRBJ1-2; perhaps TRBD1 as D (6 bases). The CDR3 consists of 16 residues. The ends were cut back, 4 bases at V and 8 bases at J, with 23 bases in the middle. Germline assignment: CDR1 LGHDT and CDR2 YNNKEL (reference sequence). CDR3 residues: CASSPNGGAYLDGYTF. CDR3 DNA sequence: TGTGCCAGCAGCCCTAATGGGGGGGCGTATCTTGACGGCTACACCTTC.

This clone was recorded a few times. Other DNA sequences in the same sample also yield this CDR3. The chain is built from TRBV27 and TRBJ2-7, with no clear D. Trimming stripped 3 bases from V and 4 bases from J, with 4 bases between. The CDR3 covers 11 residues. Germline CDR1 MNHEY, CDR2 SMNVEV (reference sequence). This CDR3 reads CASSLGYEQYF. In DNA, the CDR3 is TGTGCCAGCAGTTTGGGGTACGAGCAGTACTTC.

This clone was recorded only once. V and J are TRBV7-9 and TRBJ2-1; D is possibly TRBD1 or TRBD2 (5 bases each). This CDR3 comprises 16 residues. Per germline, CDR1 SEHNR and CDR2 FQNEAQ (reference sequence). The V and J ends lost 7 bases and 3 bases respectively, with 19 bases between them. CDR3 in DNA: TGTGCCAGCACCGTTGCTTGGGGGTGGATCTACAATGAGCAGTTCTTC. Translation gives CASTVAWGWIYNEQFF. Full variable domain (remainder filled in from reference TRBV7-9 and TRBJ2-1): DTGVSQNPRHKITKRGQNVTFRCDPISEHNRLYWYRQTLGQGPEFLTYFQNEAQLEKSRLLSDRFSAERPKGSFSTLEIQRTEQGDSAMYLCASTVAWGWIYNEQFFGPGTRLTVL.

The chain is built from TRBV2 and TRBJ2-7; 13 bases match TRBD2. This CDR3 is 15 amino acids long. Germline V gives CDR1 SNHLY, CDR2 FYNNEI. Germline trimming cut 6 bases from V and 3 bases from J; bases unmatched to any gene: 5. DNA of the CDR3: TGTGCCAGCAGAGCAGGACTAGCGGGAGTCTACGAGCAGTACTTC. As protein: CASRAGLAGVYEQYF. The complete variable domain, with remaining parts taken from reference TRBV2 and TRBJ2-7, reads EPEVTQTPSHQVTQMGQEVILRCVPISNHLYFYWYRQILGQKVEFLVSFYNNEISEKSEIFDDQFSVERPDGSNFTLKIRSTKLEDSAMYFCASRAGLAGVYEQYFGPGTRLTVT.

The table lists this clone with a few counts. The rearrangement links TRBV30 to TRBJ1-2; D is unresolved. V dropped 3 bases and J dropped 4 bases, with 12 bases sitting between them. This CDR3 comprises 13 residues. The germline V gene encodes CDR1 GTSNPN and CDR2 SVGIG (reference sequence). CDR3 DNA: TGTGCCTGGAGCCGCCAGGACGGCTATGGCTACACCTTC. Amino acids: CAWSRQDGYGYTF.

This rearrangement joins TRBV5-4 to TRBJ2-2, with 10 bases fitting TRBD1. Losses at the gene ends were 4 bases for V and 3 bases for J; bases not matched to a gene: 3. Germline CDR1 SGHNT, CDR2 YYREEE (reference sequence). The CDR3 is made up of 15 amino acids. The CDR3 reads CASSPGQGHTGELFF. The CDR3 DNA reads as TGTGCCAGCAGCCCGGGACAGGGGCACACCGGGGAGCTGTTTTTT.

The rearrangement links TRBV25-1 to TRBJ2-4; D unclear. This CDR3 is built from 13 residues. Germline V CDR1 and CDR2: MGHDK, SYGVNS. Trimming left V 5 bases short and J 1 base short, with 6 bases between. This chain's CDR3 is CASSQQAKNIQYF. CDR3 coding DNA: TGTGCCAGCAGTCAGCAGGCCAAAAACATTCAGTACTTC.

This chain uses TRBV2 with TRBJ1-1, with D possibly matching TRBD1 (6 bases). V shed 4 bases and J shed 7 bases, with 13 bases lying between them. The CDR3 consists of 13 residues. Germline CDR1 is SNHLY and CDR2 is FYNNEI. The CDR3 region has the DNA TGTGCCAGCAGTGCCGTACAGGGCGTTGAAGCTTTCTTT. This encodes CASSAVQGVEAFF.

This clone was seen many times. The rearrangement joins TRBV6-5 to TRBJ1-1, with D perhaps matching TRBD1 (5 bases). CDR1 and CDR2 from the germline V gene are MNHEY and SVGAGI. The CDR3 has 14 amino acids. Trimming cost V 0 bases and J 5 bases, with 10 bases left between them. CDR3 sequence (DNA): TGTGCCAGCAGTTACTCGGCAGGGAGGACTGAAGCTTTCTTT. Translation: CASSYSAGRTEAFF.

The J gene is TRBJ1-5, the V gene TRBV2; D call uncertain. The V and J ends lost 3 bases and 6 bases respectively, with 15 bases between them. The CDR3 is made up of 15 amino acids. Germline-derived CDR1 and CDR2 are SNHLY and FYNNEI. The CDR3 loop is CASSDSVGWGQPQHF. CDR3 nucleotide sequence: TGTGCCAGCAGTGACTCTGTGGGATGGGGTCAGCCCCAGCATTTT. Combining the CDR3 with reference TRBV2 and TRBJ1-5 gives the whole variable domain EPEVTQTPSHQVTQMGQEVILRCVPISNHLYFYWYRQILGQKVEFLVSFYNNEISEKSEIFDDQFSVERPDGSNFTLKIRSTKLEDSAMYFCASSDSVGWGQPQHFGDGTRLSIL.

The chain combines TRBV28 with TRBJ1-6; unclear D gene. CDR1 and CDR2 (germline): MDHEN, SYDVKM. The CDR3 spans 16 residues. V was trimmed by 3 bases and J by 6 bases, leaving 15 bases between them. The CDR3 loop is CASSFLFSDLNSPLHF. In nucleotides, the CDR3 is TGTGCCAGCAGTTTCCTATTTAGCGACCTTAATTCACCCCTCCACTTT.